One and the same sample provided the 31 T cell receptor beta chains below, sequenced in a study of blood T cell repertoires in COVID-19. TCRdb's copy holds only in-frame clones and misses some; the assay was immunoSEQ multiplex PCR. The sample carries about 120,000 clones, 75% to 90% recorded once. Specimen: peripheral blood. Source of these receptors: a man in his 70s with active or convalescent COVID-19.

This clone was counted between two and nine times. J is TRBJ1-4 and V is TRBV28, with 7 bases matching TRBD1. Trimming at V came to 10 bases and at J to 4 bases, leaving 3 bases not matched to a gene. The germline gives CDR1 MDHEN, CDR2 SYDVKM. The CDR3 is made up of 12 amino acids. The DNA of the CDR3 is TGTGCCACCTGGGACAGTAATGAAAAACTGTTTTTT. It translates to CATWDSNEKLFF.

The chain couples TRBV13 to TRBJ2-5; TRBD1 agrees at 12 bases. CDR3 size: 15 residues. The V gene end was trimmed by 6 bases and the J gene end by 5 bases; junction bases not matched to a gene: 7. CDR1 and CDR2 (germline): PRHDT, FYEKMQ (reference sequence). CDR3 residues: CASSSGTGGLETQYF. CDR3 DNA sequence: TGTGCCAGCAGTTCCGGGACAGGGGGCCTGGAGACCCAGTACTTC.

The rearrangement uses TRBV5-1 and TRBJ2-7; 13 bases line up with TRBD2. Per germline, CDR1 SGHRS and CDR2 YFSETQ. With V trimmed by 5 bases and J by 3 bases, 2 bases remained unmatched. This CDR3 has 14 residues. The CDR3 reads CASSRTSGSYEQYF. CDR3 DNA sequence: TGCGCCAGCAGTCGGACTAGCGGGAGCTACGAGCAGTACTTC. The entire variable domain, with the rest obtained from reference TRBV5-1 and TRBJ2-7, is as follows: KAGVTQTPRYLIKTRGQQVTLSCSPISGHRSVSWYQQTPGQGLQFLFEYFSETQRNKGNFPGRFSGRQFSNSRSEMNVSTLELGDSALYLCASSRTSGSYEQYFGPGTRLTVT.

The chain links TRBV28 to TRBJ2-3; D ambiguous. V was trimmed by 5 bases and J by 7 bases, leaving 19 bases between them. Germline values: CDR1 MDHEN, CDR2 SYDVKM. The CDR3 covers 15 residues. CDR3 bases: TGTGCCAGCAGTATGGCCACCGGGTCGGTAAATACGCAGTATTTT. As protein: CASSMATGSVNTQYF.

There are a few counts of this clone. The chain recombines TRBV18 with TRBJ2-2; no reliable D call. From germline, CDR1 is KGHSH and CDR2 LQKENI. The CDR3 is 17 residues long. With 4 bases removed from V and 3 bases from J, the gap between germline ends came to 18 bases. As DNA, the CDR3 is TGTGCCAGCTCACTTCTGCGGTTGACTTCGGACACCGGGGAGCTGTTTTTT. Encoded protein: CASSLLRLTSDTGELFF.

V and J are TRBV15 and TRBJ2-1; tentatively, D is TRBD1 (5 bases). Germline assignment: CDR1 LNHNV and CDR2 YYDKDF (reference sequence). Trimming stripped 4 bases from V and 8 bases from J, with 12 bases between. The CDR3 runs to 13 residues. The CDR3 spells CATSKGARDEQFF. The DNA of the CDR3 is TGTGCCACCAGCAAAGGGGCTAGAGATGAGCAGTTCTTC. The variable domain in full, completed from reference TRBV15 and TRBJ2-1, reads DAMVIQNPRYQVTQFGKPVTLSCSQTLNHNVMYWYQQKSSQAPKLLFHYYDKDFNNEADTPDNFQSRRPNTSFCFLDIRSPGLGDTAMYLCATSKGARDEQFFGPGTRLTVL.

This rearrangement joins TRBV11-3 to TRBJ2-3, with 13 bases that match TRBD2. CDR1 SGHNT and CDR2 YENEEA come from the germline V gene. The CDR3 is 16 amino acids. V was clipped by 5 bases and J by 1 base; unmatched bases: 3. The CDR3 loop reads CASSRGTSGGTDTQYF. The CDR3 nucleotides are TGTGCCAGCAGCCGCGGGACTAGCGGGGGCACAGATACGCAGTATTTT.

The rearrangement uses TRBV12-3 or TRBV12-4 and TRBJ1-4; D ambiguous. The V end was cut by 2 bases, the J end by 8 bases, with 9 bases between. The CDR3 length is 13 residues. The CDR3, as DNA: TGTGCCAGCAGTTTACTGTCCGGGGAAAAACTGTTTTTT. It is translated as CASSLLSGEKLFF.

This clone was picked up one time. J is TRBJ2-5 and V is TRBV7-2; D remains unclear. CDR1 is SGHTA and CDR2 is FQGNSA in the germline V gene. The CDR3 totals 12 residues. V lost 4 bases to trimming and J lost 1 base, with 4 bases between them. The CDR3 reads CASSWAQETQYF. The CDR3, as DNA: TGTGCCAGCAGCTGGGCCCAAGAGACCCAGTACTTC.

The CDR3: CASSRHGTANTGELFF. The CDR3 DNA follows: TGTGCCAGCAGCCGCCACGGGACAGCGAACACCGGGGAGCTGTTTTTT. The chain employs TRBV7-9 and TRBJ2-2; the match to TRBD1 covers 7 bases. The V gene end was trimmed by 5 bases and the J gene end by 0 bases; junction bases not matched to a gene: 6. Germline lookup yields CDR1 SEHNR and CDR2 FQNEAQ (reference sequence). The CDR3 spans 16 residues.

The rearrangement uses TRBV19 and TRBJ1-1; 7 bases line up with TRBD1. The length of the CDR3 is 13 residues. Germline lookup yields CDR1 LNHDA and CDR2 SQIVND (reference sequence). With V trimmed by 7 bases and J by 8 bases, 10 bases remained unmatched. In DNA form, the CDR3 reads TGTGCCAGTAACTCCCGACAGGGCTCGGAAGCTTTCTTT. It yields the protein CASNSRQGSEAFF.

The chain couples TRBV12-3 or TRBV12-4 to TRBJ2-7, with D perhaps TRBD1 (6 bases). V lost 4 bases, J lost 3 bases, and 10 bases lay in between. The length of the CDR3 is 13 residues. Here the CDR3 reads CASSSTGYYEQYF. The CDR3 DNA sequence: TGTGCCAGCAGTTCAACAGGGTACTACGAGCAGTACTTC.

This sequence joins TRBV28 and TRBJ1-6; 9 bases fit TRBD1. Germline lookup yields CDR1 MDHEN and CDR2 SYDVKM. This CDR3 is built from 14 residues. J gave up 10 bases and V 5 bases, and 6 bases lay outside the gene matches. CDR3 coding DNA: TGTGCCAGCAGTACCGGGACAGGGCGATCACCCCTCCACTTT. It yields the protein CASSTGTGRSPLHF.

This chain joins TRBV13 and TRBJ2-2, with a possible D match to TRBD2 (5 bases). The CDR3 sequence is 14 residues long. Germline V gives CDR1 PRHDT, CDR2 FYEKMQ (reference sequence). V was clipped by 6 bases and J by 1 base, with 9 bases between them. The CDR3 sequence: CASRLRGNTGELFF. In nucleotides, the CDR3 is TGTGCCAGCAGGTTACGGGGGAACACCGGGGAGCTGTTTTTT.

Many counts were recorded for this clone. The chain couples TRBV10-3 to TRBJ2-1, with TRBD2 matching over 10 bases. CDR1 ENHRY and CDR2 SYGVKD come from the germline V gene. The CDR3 runs to 14 residues. V dropped 3 bases and J dropped 10; count of bases not matched to a gene: 6. The CDR3 protein is CAISERLAGDEQFF. In DNA form, the CDR3 reads TGTGCCATCAGTGAACGGCTAGCGGGAGACGAGCAGTTCTTC.

The rearrangement joins TRBV9 to TRBJ2-7; D might be TRBD1 (5 bases). Germline CDR1 reads SGDLS; CDR2 reads YYNGEE. Trimming stripped 4 bases from V and 4 bases from J, with 21 bases between. The CDR3 extends over 16 amino acids. The CDR3: CASSPRTPPAGYEQYF. CDR3 DNA sequence: TGTGCCAGCAGCCCCAGGACGCCGCCGGCAGGGTACGAGCAGTACTTC.

The chain couples TRBV6-1 to TRBJ2-2; 7 bases agree with TRBD1. CDR3 size: 15 residues. Trimming cost V 6 bases and J 4 bases; bases outside gene matches: 8. CDR1 and CDR2 (germline): MNHNS, SASEGT. CDR3 sequence: CASRSADRVTGELFF. CDR3 DNA sequence: TGTGCCAGCAGGTCAGCAGACAGGGTCACCGGGGAGCTGTTTTTT.

The chain employs TRBV5-6 and TRBJ2-7; TRBD2 agrees at 9 bases. The trim removed 3 bases at V and 6 bases at J, leaving 16 bases unmatched. The CDR3 is 17 residues long. Per the germline V gene, CDR1 is SGHDT and CDR2 is YYEEEE. The CDR3 loop reads CASSSPGAGGPLGEQYF. The CDR3 DNA is TGTGCCAGCAGCTCCCCGGGGGCGGGAGGGCCTCTCGGCGAGCAGTACTTC.

V usage is TRBV11-3 and J usage is TRBJ2-5; 9 bases line up with TRBD1. The junction had 6 bases not matched to a gene; V was cut back by 3 bases and J by 4 bases. There are 15 residues in the CDR3. Per the germline V gene, CDR1 is SGHNT and CDR2 is YENEEA. As DNA, the CDR3 is TGTGCCAGCAGCTTGGGACAGGGTGCCCGAGAGACCCAGTACTTC. The encoded protein is CASSLGQGARETQYF.

This chain connects TRBV28 to TRBJ1-2, with TRBD1 identical over 8 bases. CDR3 length: 20 residues. The trim removed 1 base at V and 0 bases at J, leaving 16 bases unmatched. Germline lookup yields CDR1 MDHEN and CDR2 SYDVKM. The CDR3 nucleotides read TGTGCCAGCAGTTTATTGCCCGTCGACAGGGGCGTTTTTTCTAACTATGGCTACACCTTC. It encodes CASSLLPVDRGVFSNYGYTF.

V and J are TRBV5-8 and TRBJ1-2, with 7 bases aligning to TRBD1. The CDR3 extends over 14 amino acids. Per germline, CDR1 SGHTS and CDR2 YDEGEE. The J segment lost 0 bases and the V segment lost 4 bases, leaving 3 bases of the junction unmatched. The chain's CDR3 is CASSPGTANYGYTF. The CDR3 DNA reads TGTGCCAGCAGCCCCGGGACAGCTAACTATGGCTACACCTTC.

V usage is TRBV6-5 and J usage is TRBJ2-2, with D unresolved. The CDR3 extends over 15 amino acids. CDR1 and CDR2 (germline): MNHEY, SVGAGI. Trimming cost V 0 bases and J 0 bases, with 5 bases left between them. CDR3 bases: TGTGCCAGCAGTTACTCTGCAGCGAACACCGGGGAGCTGTTTTTT. Translating it yields CASSYSAANTGELFF.

The rearrangement links TRBV9 to TRBJ2-3; tentative D call: TRBD2 (6 bases). The CDR3 runs 16 residues. Trimming removed 3 bases from V and 6 bases from J, with 20 bases in between. From germline, CDR1 is SGDLS and CDR2 YYNGEE. This chain's CDR3 is CASSAGPGLSSDTQYF. CDR3 coding DNA: TGTGCCAGCAGCGCCGGACCGGGACTGTCCTCGGATACGCAGTATTTT.

The genes are TRBV4-1 and TRBJ2-5; 10 nucleotides align to TRBD2. Germline V gene sequence: CDR1 MGHRA, CDR2 YSYEKL. The trim removed 2 bases at V and 5 bases at J, leaving 17 bases unmatched. The CDR3 loop spans 19 amino acids. The CDR3 DNA is TGCGCCAGCAGCCAAAAGCCCCGGACTAGCGGCTTGTTCTCGGAGACCCAGTACTTC. Its translation is CASSQKPRTSGLFSETQYF.

This rearrangement joins TRBV28 to TRBJ1-2; 9 nucleotides match TRBD1. V was pared by 4 bases and J by 4 bases, with 7 bases of the junction left unmatched. The germline CDR1 and CDR2 sequences are MDHEN and SYDVKM. This CDR3 has 15 amino acids. The CDR3 DNA reads TGTGCCAGCAGTTCCACCGGGACAGGGACCTATGGCTACACCTTC. The encoded protein is CASSSTGTGTYGYTF.

V usage is TRBV11-2 and J usage is TRBJ1-6; D is unclear. The CDR3 covers 14 residues. V lost 3 bases and J lost 0, with 3 bases in between. CDR1 and CDR2 from the germline V gene are SGHAT and FQNNGV. CDR3 sequence: CASSFSSYNSPLHF. The CDR3 bases are TGTGCCAGCAGCTTTAGCTCCTATAATTCACCCCTCCACTTT.

The chain couples TRBV19 to TRBJ1-2; 7 nucleotides match TRBD1. This CDR3 is 14 amino acids long. Germline CDR1 and CDR2: LNHDA and SQIVND (reference sequence). Germline trimming cut 7 bases from V and 0 bases from J; bases unmatched to any gene: 5. CDR3 sequence reads: CASTGDSANYGYTF. For the CDR3, the DNA is TGTGCCAGTACCGGGGACAGCGCTAACTATGGCTACACCTTC.

The V gene is TRBV19, the J gene TRBJ2-3; no clear D. The germline gives CDR1 LNHDA, CDR2 SQIVND (reference sequence). The CDR3 contains 12 residues. V was shortened by 5 bases and J by 1 base, with 4 bases between the two germline ends. The CDR3 sequence: CASSSRTDTQYF. CDR3 DNA sequence: TGTGCCAGTAGTTCTCGCACAGATACGCAGTATTTT.

The chain recombines TRBV5-1 with TRBJ2-7, with a weak D call TRBD1 (6 bases). V was clipped by 0 bases and J by 0 bases, with 10 bases between them. CDR1 is SGHRS, CDR2 YFSETQ, per germline. The CDR3 is 15 amino acids. The CDR3 bases are TGCGCCAGCAGCTTGGGACAGGCCCTCTCCTACGAGCAGTACTTC. It translates to CASSLGQALSYEQYF.

This clone was picked up a small number of times. The rearrangement joins TRBV19 to TRBJ1-5, with 9 bases identical to TRBD1. V gave up 5 bases and J gave up 3 bases; unmatched junction bases: 5. Germline CDR1 LNHDA, CDR2 SQIVND (reference sequence). The CDR3 has 15 residues. Here the CDR3 reads CASSPGQGINQPQHF. The CDR3 DNA follows: TGTGCCAGTAGTCCGGGACAGGGCATCAATCAGCCCCAGCATTTT.

There are a few counts of this clone. CDR3 loop: CASSDRTVTVQETQYF. The CDR3 DNA reads as TGTGCCAGCAGTGACCGAACAGTGACAGTGCAAGAGACCCAGTACTTC. The chain uses TRBV28 and TRBJ2-5, with D maybe TRBD1 (5 bases). The germline V gene encodes CDR1 MDHEN and CDR2 SYDVKM. The CDR3 extends over 16 amino acids. V lost 5 bases and J lost 2, with 18 bases in between. Drawing the rest from reference TRBV28 and TRBJ2-5, the complete variable domain is DVKVTQSSRYLVKRTGEKVFLECVQDMDHENMFWYRQDPGLGLRLIYFSYDVKMKEKGDIPEGYSVSREKKERFSLILESASTNQTSMYLCASSDRTVTVQETQYFGPGTRLLVL.